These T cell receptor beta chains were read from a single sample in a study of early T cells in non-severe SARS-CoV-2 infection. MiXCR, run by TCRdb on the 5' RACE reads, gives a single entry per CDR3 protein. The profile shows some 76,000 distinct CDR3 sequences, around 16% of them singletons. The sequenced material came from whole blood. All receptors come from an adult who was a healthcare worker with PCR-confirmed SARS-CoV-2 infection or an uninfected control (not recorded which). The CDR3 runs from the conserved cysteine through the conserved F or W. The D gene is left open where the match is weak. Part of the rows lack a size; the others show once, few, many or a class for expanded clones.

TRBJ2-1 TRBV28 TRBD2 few TGTGCCAGCAGCTCATCAGGGACTAGCATCCAGTTCTTC CASSSSGTSIQFF
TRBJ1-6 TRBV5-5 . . TGTGCCAGCACCCAGCGGGGGAACGAGAATTCACCCCTCCACTTT CASTQRGNENSPLHF
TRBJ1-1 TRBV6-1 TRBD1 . TGTGCCAGCAGTGCCGGGGGGACAGGGGCACGCGGCACTGAAGCTTTCTTT CASSAGGTGARGTEAFF
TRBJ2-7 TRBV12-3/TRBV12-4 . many TGTGCCAGCAGTTTAGTGGTAGGGGAGGCCTACGAGCAGTACTTC CASSLVVGEAYEQYF
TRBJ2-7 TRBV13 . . TGTGCCAGCAGCTTCAAGTACGAGCAGTACTTC CASSFKYEQYF
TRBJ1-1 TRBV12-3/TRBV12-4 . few TGTGCCAGCAGTTCAAGGTATGAAGCTTTCTTT CASSSRYEAFF
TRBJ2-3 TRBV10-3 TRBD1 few TGTGCCATCAGAGCTGGACAGGGCGCAGATACGCAGTATTTT CAIRAGQGADTQYF
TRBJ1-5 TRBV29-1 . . TGCAGCGCGATATGGGGGAGCGATCAGCCCCAGCATTTT CSAIWGSDQPQHF
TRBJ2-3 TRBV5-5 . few TGTGCCAGCAGCTTGGATCTGACAGGGAGGGCAGCAGATACGCAGTATTTT CASSLDLTGRAADTQYF
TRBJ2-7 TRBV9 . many TGTGCCAGCAGTCCTCCGGGACGGAGCTCCTACGAGCAGTACTTC CASSPPGRSSYEQYF
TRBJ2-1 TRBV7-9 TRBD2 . TGTGCCAGCAGCCTAGGGACTAGCGGGAGTAATGAGCAGTTCTTC CASSLGTSGSNEQFF
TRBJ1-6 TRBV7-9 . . TGTGCCAGCAGCTTAGCGCTGGATAGTTCACCCCTCCACTTT CASSLALDSSPLHF
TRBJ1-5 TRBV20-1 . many TGCAGTGCTAGAGAATATGGCGGTTTTAGCAATCAGCCCCAGCATTTT CSAREYGGFSNQPQHF
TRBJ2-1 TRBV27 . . TGTGCCAGCAGTTTATTGGGGGGTGGAAGATCCTACAATGAGCAGTTCTTC CASSLLGGGRSYNEQFF
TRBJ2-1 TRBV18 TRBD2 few TGTGCCAGCTCCGCAGTCGCGGGAGACAGCGACAATGAGCAGTTCTTC CASSAVAGDSDNEQFF
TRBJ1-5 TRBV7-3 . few TGTGCCAGCACCGCGGGTTCTGGGGACCAGCCCCAGCATTTT CASTAGSGDQPQHF